What follows are 11 T cell receptor beta chains derived from one specimen sequenced in a study of T cell responses to AZD1222 COVID-19 vaccine. Profiling relied on immunoSEQ multiplex PCR, and the TCRdb table lists in-frame clones only, not all of them. The data contain 200,000 to 300,000 clones, 85% to 95% of them singletons. The input for sequencing was peripheral blood, taken on day 0 of AZD1222 vaccination. These receptors originate from an adult in good health.

The CDR3: CASSQSGDNSPLHF. For the CDR3, the DNA is TGCGCCAGCAGCCAAAGTGGGGATAATTCACCCCTCCACTTT. The V and J genes are TRBV4-3 and TRBJ1-6; D not certain. The CDR3 covers 14 residues. Per the germline V gene, CDR1 is LGHNA and CDR2 is YSLEER. V lost 2 bases and J 5 bases, leaving 7 bases between the germline ends.

The rearrangement joins TRBV6-2 or TRBV6-3 to TRBJ1-5; D gene unclear. This CDR3 region has 15 residues. Per germline, CDR1 MNHEY and CDR2 SVGEGT. V gave up 7 bases and J gave up 3 bases, with 16 bases separating them. For the CDR3, the DNA is TGTGCCAGCACCCCCAGCGGGCGGTTCAATCAGCCCCAGCATTTT. It encodes CASTPSGRFNQPQHF.

The chain couples TRBV7-3 to TRBJ1-1; unclear D gene. Trimming pared 2 bases from V and 5 bases from J, leaving 12 bases between. In germline, CDR1 is SGHTA, CDR2 FQGTGA. CDR3 length: 14 amino acids. The CDR3 sequence: CASSLSPGGTEAFF. As DNA, the CDR3 is TGTGCCAGCAGCTTATCTCCGGGAGGGACTGAAGCTTTCTTT.

This chain uses TRBV28 with TRBJ1-1; D not resolved. Trimming took 5 bases from V and 8 from J, leaving 15 bases between them. Germline V lookup: CDR1 MDHEN, CDR2 SYDVKM. The CDR3 is made up of 13 amino acids. CDR3 sequence reads: CASSVRERSEAFF. Written as DNA, the CDR3 is TGTGCCAGCAGTGTAAGGGAACGGTCCGAAGCTTTCTTT.

This clone was observed a single time. The J gene is TRBJ2-5, the V gene TRBV5-1; 7 nucleotides agree with TRBD1. The CDR3 is 16 amino acids. In germline, CDR1 is SGHRS, CDR2 YFSETQ. The V and J ends lost 3 bases and 5 bases, in that order; junction bases with no gene match: 13. CDR3 sequence: CASSSTTGLSGETQYF. CDR3 in DNA: TGCGCCAGCAGCTCCACGACAGGGCTGAGTGGGGAGACCCAGTACTTC.

The rearrangement joins TRBV25-1 to TRBJ2-1, with TRBD2 matching over 8 bases. Germline V gene data show CDR1 as MGHDK and CDR2 as SYGVNS. V dropped 5 bases and J dropped 6; count of bases not matched to a gene: 3. The CDR3 runs to 13 residues. In DNA, the CDR3 is TGTGCCAGCAGTTCAGCGGGAGCCAATGAGCAGTTCTTC. Amino acids: CASSSAGANEQFF.

V usage is TRBV7-8 and J usage is TRBJ2-1; D ambiguous. V was pared by 1 base and J by 2 bases, with 9 bases between. Germline V CDR1 and CDR2: SGHVS, FQNEAQ. This CDR3 has 15 amino acids. In DNA, the CDR3 is TGTGCCAGCAGCTTAGTCGCAGCGACCTACAATGAGCAGTTCTTC. This codes for CASSLVAATYNEQFF.

The rearrangement joins TRBV5-1 to TRBJ1-2; D unresolved. This CDR3 region has 13 residues. The ends were cut back, 5 bases at V and 5 bases at J, with 13 bases in the middle. Germline V gene lookup returns CDR1 SGHRS and CDR2 YFSETQ. For the CDR3, the DNA is TGCGCCAGCAGTTCGGACGGCTTATATGGCTACACCTTC. Its translation is CASSSDGLYGYTF.

The V gene is TRBV7-2, the J gene TRBJ2-7; possible D gene TRBD2, 6 bases. Trimming cost V 5 bases and J 3 bases, with 17 bases left between them. In germline, CDR1 is SGHTA, CDR2 FQGNSA. This CDR3 has 15 amino acids. This CDR3 is CASSRTQGGGYEQYF. CDR3 coding DNA: TGTGCCAGCAGCAGAACCCAGGGAGGTGGCTACGAGCAGTACTTC.

The rearrangement joins TRBV5-1 to TRBJ1-6, with 7 bases matching TRBD1. CDR1 SGHRS and CDR2 YFSETQ come from the germline V gene. There are 15 residues in the CDR3. V lost 4 bases and J lost 7; bases outside the gene matches: 8. Written as DNA, the CDR3 is TGCGCCAGCAGCCTAACCGGGACAGAAAATTCACCCCTCCACTTT. Translating it yields CASSLTGTENSPLHF.

The V call is TRBV6-5, the J call TRBJ2-3, with D perhaps TRBD1 (6 bases). Trimming removed 7 bases at V and 6 bases at J, with 14 bases between. Germline assignment: CDR1 MNHEY and CDR2 SVGAGI. The CDR3 extends over 13 amino acids. CDR3 DNA sequence: TGTGCCAGCACCACCGACAGGCCCGATACGCAGTATTTT. This sequence encodes CASTTDRPDTQYF.